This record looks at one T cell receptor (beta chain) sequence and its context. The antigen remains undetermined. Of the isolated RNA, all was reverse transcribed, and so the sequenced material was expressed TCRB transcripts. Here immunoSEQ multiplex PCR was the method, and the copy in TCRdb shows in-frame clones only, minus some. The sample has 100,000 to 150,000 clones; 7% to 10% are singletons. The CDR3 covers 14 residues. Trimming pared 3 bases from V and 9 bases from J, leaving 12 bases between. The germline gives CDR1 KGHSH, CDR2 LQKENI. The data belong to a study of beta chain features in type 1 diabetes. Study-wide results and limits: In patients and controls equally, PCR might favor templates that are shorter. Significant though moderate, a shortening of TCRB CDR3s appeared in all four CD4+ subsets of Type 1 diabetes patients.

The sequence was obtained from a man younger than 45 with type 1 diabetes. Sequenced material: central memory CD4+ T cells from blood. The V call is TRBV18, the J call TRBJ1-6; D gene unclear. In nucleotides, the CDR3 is TGTGCCAGCTCACCTTCGATGTGGAGTTCACCCCTCCACTTT. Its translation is CASSPSMWSSPLHF.